The rows below give T cell receptor beta chains drawn from one sample of a study of control samples from healthy donors and cancer patients. Using immunoSEQ multiplex PCR, the repertoire was profiled, and TCRdb retains in-frame clones only, with some absent. The data hold about 120,000 clones, with 80% to 90% observed a single time. Sequencing was done on a sample of PBMCs. The receptors derive from a woman aged 50 to 60 with colorectal cancer. CDR3s include the opening cysteine and the closing phenylalanine or tryptophan. D genes are given only for firm matches. Size is stated for part of the rows, as once, few or many counts, or as a class when the clone is expanded.

CDR3nt: TGTGCCAGTAGACCGACCCAGGGGTTTTTTTCCGGGGAGCTGTTTTTT; CDR3aa: CASRPTQGFFSGELFF; v_gene: TRBV19; d_gene: .; abundance: .; j_gene: TRBJ2-2
CDR3nt: TGTGCCAGCAGCATGGGGACAGGGAATCAGCCCCAGCATTTT; CDR3aa: CASSMGTGNQPQHF; v_gene: TRBV5-4; d_gene: TRBD1; abundance: .; j_gene: TRBJ1-5
CDR3nt: TGTGCCAGCAGCTTAGGGGACAGGGGGCGGTTGAACACTGAAGCTTTCTTT; CDR3aa: CASSLGDRGRLNTEAFF; v_gene: TRBV7-9; d_gene: TRBD1; abundance: .; j_gene: TRBJ1-1
CDR3nt: TGTGCCAGCAGCGTATACACTAATTCACCCCTCCACTTT; CDR3aa: CASSVYTNSPLHF; v_gene: TRBV5-4; d_gene: .; abundance: .; j_gene: TRBJ1-6
CDR3nt: TGTGCCAGCAGCAGACTTACCACAGATACGCAGTATTTT; CDR3aa: CASSRLTTDTQYF; v_gene: TRBV9; d_gene: .; abundance: .; j_gene: TRBJ2-3
CDR3nt: TGCGCCAGCACTGGCAACCAGAACACCGGGGAGCTGTTTTTT; CDR3aa: CASTGNQNTGELFF; v_gene: TRBV5-1; d_gene: .; abundance: .; j_gene: TRBJ2-2
CDR3nt: TGTGCCAGCAGCTCCCGGACTAGCGGGAGAGTACAGACCCAGTACTTC; CDR3aa: CASSSRTSGRVQTQYF; v_gene: TRBV7-2; d_gene: TRBD2; abundance: .; j_gene: TRBJ2-5
CDR3nt: TGCGCCAGCAGTTATACAGGGGGTGCCCACGAGCAGTACTTC; CDR3aa: CASSYTGGAHEQYF; v_gene: TRBV5-1; d_gene: TRBD1; abundance: .; j_gene: TRBJ2-7
CDR3nt: TGTGCCAGCAGCGTAGACCTAGCTACTGGCACAGATACGCAGTATTTT; CDR3aa: CASSVDLATGTDTQYF; v_gene: TRBV9; d_gene: .; abundance: .; j_gene: TRBJ2-3
CDR3nt: TGCAGCGTTGAACAAGGGTCTAGCTACACCTTC; CDR3aa: CSVEQGSSYTF; v_gene: TRBV29-1; d_gene: .; abundance: .; j_gene: TRBJ1-2
CDR3nt: TGTGCCAGCAGCCCAGGAGGGAGCTACGCTAACCAGCATTTT; CDR3aa: CASSPGGSYANQHF; v_gene: TRBV7-2; d_gene: .; abundance: .; j_gene: TRBJ1-5
CDR3nt: TGTGCCAGCAGCTTAGAAGGGTCGCAGTACTTC; CDR3aa: CASSLEGSQYF; v_gene: TRBV11-2; d_gene: .; abundance: few; j_gene: TRBJ2-7
CDR3nt: TGTGCCAGCAGTGAGCACAGGGGGAACACCGGGGAGCTGTTTTTT; CDR3aa: CASSEHRGNTGELFF; v_gene: TRBV2; d_gene: TRBD1; abundance: .; j_gene: TRBJ2-2
CDR3nt: TGTGCCAGCAGTTATACTGGCCCCGACGGGGAGCAGTTCTTC; CDR3aa: CASSYTGPDGEQFF; v_gene: TRBV6-5; d_gene: .; abundance: .; j_gene: TRBJ2-1
CDR3nt: TGTGCCAGCAGCTTAAGGGGCGGCAATCAGCCCCAGCATTTT; CDR3aa: CASSLRGGNQPQHF; v_gene: TRBV7-2; d_gene: .; abundance: few; j_gene: TRBJ1-5
CDR3nt: TGTGCCAGCAGCCATGATCGGGACAGGGCGATTTCGGCTGAAGCTTTCTTT; CDR3aa: CASSHDRDRAISAEAFF; v_gene: TRBV3-1/TRBV3-2; d_gene: TRBD1; abundance: few; j_gene: TRBJ1-1
CDR3nt: TGTGCCAGCAGCCGAATGCCTCTGAACTATGGCTACACCTTC; CDR3aa: CASSRMPLNYGYTF; v_gene: TRBV5-6; d_gene: .; abundance: .; j_gene: TRBJ1-2
CDR3nt: TGTGCCGGTACGAGGACTAGCGGTACCGGGGAGCTGTTTTTT; CDR3aa: CAGTRTSGTGELFF; v_gene: TRBV30; d_gene: TRBD2; abundance: .; j_gene: TRBJ2-2
CDR3nt: TGTGCCAGCAGCGCCGATGGAGCAACTAATGAAAAACTGTTTTTT; CDR3aa: CASSADGATNEKLFF; v_gene: TRBV9; d_gene: .; abundance: .; j_gene: TRBJ1-4
CDR3nt: TGTGCCAGCAGTTTACCTTCAGGTGCAACTAATGAAAAACTGTTTTTT; CDR3aa: CASSLPSGATNEKLFF; v_gene: TRBV28; d_gene: .; abundance: .; j_gene: TRBJ1-4
CDR3nt: TGTGCCAGCAGTGACTCTAACGAGTTCACCGGGAGCCCGTGGGGCTACACCTTC; CDR3aa: CASSDSNEFTGSPWGYTF; v_gene: TRBV6-4; d_gene: .; abundance: once; j_gene: TRBJ1-2
CDR3nt: TGTGCCAGCAGCAGGTGGGTCCTCTCCTACAATGAGCAGTTCTTC; CDR3aa: CASSRWVLSYNEQFF; v_gene: TRBV5-6; d_gene: .; abundance: .; j_gene: TRBJ2-1
CDR3nt: TGTGCCAGCAAGGAAGGGCTTGGAAACACCATATATTTT; CDR3aa: CASKEGLGNTIYF; v_gene: TRBV2; d_gene: .; abundance: .; j_gene: TRBJ1-3
CDR3nt: TGCGCCAGCAGCCGGGGGGACAGGGAATTAAATGAGCAGTTCTTC; CDR3aa: CASSRGDRELNEQFF; v_gene: TRBV4-1; d_gene: TRBD1; abundance: .; j_gene: TRBJ2-1
CDR3nt: TGTGCCAGCAGTGCCGGGACAGGGTTCTACGAGCAGTACTTC; CDR3aa: CASSAGTGFYEQYF; v_gene: TRBV6-6; d_gene: TRBD1; abundance: .; j_gene: TRBJ2-7
CDR3nt: TGTGCCAGCAGTCGACAGGGTGGGGCATGGGAGACCCAGTACTTC; CDR3aa: CASSRQGGAWETQYF; v_gene: TRBV27; d_gene: TRBD1; abundance: .; j_gene: TRBJ2-5
CDR3nt: TGTGCCAGCTCACGAGTCGGCGGGGAGCTGTTTTTT; CDR3aa: CASSRVGGELFF; v_gene: TRBV3-1/TRBV3-2; d_gene: .; abundance: .; j_gene: TRBJ2-2
CDR3nt: TGCGCCAGCAGCTCCGAGGGGGACAGGGGCACAGATACGCAGTATTTT; CDR3aa: CASSSEGDRGTDTQYF; v_gene: TRBV5-1; d_gene: TRBD1; abundance: .; j_gene: TRBJ2-3
CDR3nt: TGTGCCAGTAGAGGAGGGAACAATCAGCCCCAGCATTTT; CDR3aa: CASRGGNNQPQHF; v_gene: TRBV19; d_gene: .; abundance: .; j_gene: TRBJ1-5
CDR3nt: TGCGCCAGCAGCTTGGGACAGGGGTTCGGTGAGCAGTTCTTC; CDR3aa: CASSLGQGFGEQFF; v_gene: TRBV5-1; d_gene: TRBD1; abundance: .; j_gene: TRBJ2-1
CDR3nt: TGCGCCAGCAGCAGGCGGGCCCGGAACACTGAAGCTTTCTTT; CDR3aa: CASSRRARNTEAFF; v_gene: TRBV5-1; d_gene: .; abundance: once; j_gene: TRBJ1-1
CDR3nt: TGTGCCAGCAGGTCCATGGGGGGCTCCTACGAGCAGTACTTC; CDR3aa: CASRSMGGSYEQYF; v_gene: TRBV5-6; d_gene: .; abundance: .; j_gene: TRBJ2-7
CDR3nt: TGTGCCAGCTGGACAGGGAGCATGGAGACCCAGTACTTC; CDR3aa: CASWTGSMETQYF; v_gene: TRBV28; d_gene: TRBD1; abundance: .; j_gene: TRBJ2-5
CDR3nt: TGTGCCAGCAGCCCGGCCCGAGAGAATGAGCAGTTCTTC; CDR3aa: CASSPARENEQFF; v_gene: TRBV6-2/TRBV6-3; d_gene: .; abundance: .; j_gene: TRBJ2-1
CDR3nt: TGTGCCAGCACTAGCTCCTACAATGAGCAGTTCTTC; CDR3aa: CASTSSYNEQFF; v_gene: TRBV7-2; d_gene: .; abundance: .; j_gene: TRBJ2-1
CDR3nt: TGTGCCAGCAGTGAATGGTCTACCGGGGAGCTGTTTTTT; CDR3aa: CASSEWSTGELFF; v_gene: TRBV2; d_gene: .; abundance: few; j_gene: TRBJ2-2
CDR3nt: TGTGCCAGCAGACTCAGGAGCCCGAACACTGAAGCTTTCTTT; CDR3aa: CASRLRSPNTEAFF; v_gene: TRBV27; d_gene: .; abundance: .; j_gene: TRBJ1-1
CDR3nt: TGTGCCAGCAGCCAAACGGGCGGGTTTGGGGTCGGAGAGACCCAGTACTTC; CDR3aa: CASSQTGGFGVGETQYF; v_gene: TRBV14; d_gene: .; abundance: .; j_gene: TRBJ2-5
CDR3nt: TGTGCCAGCAGTGAAGCGCACCTCCGAACCCAGTACTTC; CDR3aa: CASSEAHLRTQYF; v_gene: TRBV6-1; d_gene: .; abundance: .; j_gene: TRBJ2-5
CDR3nt: TGTGCCAGTAAAGGCAGGGAGATAGCTAACTATGGCTACACCTTC; CDR3aa: CASKGREIANYGYTF; v_gene: TRBV19; d_gene: .; abundance: .; j_gene: TRBJ1-2
CDR3nt: TGTGCCAGCAGCTTGGGGGGCTCTGGGGCCAACGTCCTGACTTTC; CDR3aa: CASSLGGSGANVLTF; v_gene: TRBV5-6; d_gene: .; abundance: once; j_gene: TRBJ2-6
CDR3nt: TGTGCCAGCAGTTTAGACGTACAGGATGAAGCTTTCTTT; CDR3aa: CASSLDVQDEAFF; v_gene: TRBV12-3/TRBV12-4; d_gene: .; abundance: .; j_gene: TRBJ1-1
CDR3nt: TGTGCCAGCAGCTTAGACCTTGTTGGTTGGCAAACTAATGAAAAACTGTTTTTT; CDR3aa: CASSLDLVGWQTNEKLFF; v_gene: TRBV7-9; d_gene: .; abundance: once; j_gene: TRBJ1-4
CDR3nt: TGTGCCAGCAGGCGGGGACAGTTGTTCCCTGAAGCTTTCTTT; CDR3aa: CASRRGQLFPEAFF; v_gene: TRBV5-8; d_gene: TRBD1; abundance: once; j_gene: TRBJ1-1
CDR3nt: TGTGCCAGTAGTTTCCGGACAGACTTTAATGAAAAACTGTTTTTT; CDR3aa: CASSFRTDFNEKLFF; v_gene: TRBV19; d_gene: .; abundance: .; j_gene: TRBJ1-4
CDR3nt: TGCGCCAGCAGCTTGGTGGCAGGAGACACTGAAGCTTTCTTT; CDR3aa: CASSLVAGDTEAFF; v_gene: TRBV5-1; d_gene: .; abundance: .; j_gene: TRBJ1-1
CDR3nt: TGCGCCAGCAGGGAGGGGACCGGGGAGCTGTTTTTT; CDR3aa: CASREGTGELFF; v_gene: TRBV10-1; d_gene: .; abundance: few; j_gene: TRBJ2-2
CDR3nt: TGTGCCAGCTCACTTTCGGGGGGGGGCGTCCACGAGCAGTACTTC; CDR3aa: CASSLSGGGVHEQYF; v_gene: TRBV18; d_gene: TRBD2; abundance: .; j_gene: TRBJ2-7
CDR3nt: TGTGCCAGCAGCCTCGCCCGGGACAGTGCGAACACCGGGGAGCTGTTTTTT; CDR3aa: CASSLARDSANTGELFF; v_gene: TRBV11-2; d_gene: TRBD1; abundance: .; j_gene: TRBJ2-2
CDR3nt: TGTGCCAGCAGCTTGGACAGTACGAATGAAAAACTGTTTTTT; CDR3aa: CASSLDSTNEKLFF; v_gene: TRBV5-5; d_gene: .; abundance: once; j_gene: TRBJ1-4
CDR3nt: TGTGCCACCAGTGATTTCGAAAGCTCCTACGAGCAGTACTTC; CDR3aa: CATSDFESSYEQYF; v_gene: TRBV24-1; d_gene: .; abundance: .; j_gene: TRBJ2-7
CDR3nt: TGTGCCAGCGTTGGTGATTTAAGGAACACTGAAGCTTTCTTT; CDR3aa: CASVGDLRNTEAFF; v_gene: TRBV6-5; d_gene: .; abundance: .; j_gene: TRBJ1-1
CDR3nt: TGCGCCAGCCGTCTGGAAAAGGGACCCGAGGGCGACACCGGGGAGCTGTTTTTT; CDR3aa: CASRLEKGPEGDTGELFF; v_gene: TRBV5-1; d_gene: .; abundance: .; j_gene: TRBJ2-2